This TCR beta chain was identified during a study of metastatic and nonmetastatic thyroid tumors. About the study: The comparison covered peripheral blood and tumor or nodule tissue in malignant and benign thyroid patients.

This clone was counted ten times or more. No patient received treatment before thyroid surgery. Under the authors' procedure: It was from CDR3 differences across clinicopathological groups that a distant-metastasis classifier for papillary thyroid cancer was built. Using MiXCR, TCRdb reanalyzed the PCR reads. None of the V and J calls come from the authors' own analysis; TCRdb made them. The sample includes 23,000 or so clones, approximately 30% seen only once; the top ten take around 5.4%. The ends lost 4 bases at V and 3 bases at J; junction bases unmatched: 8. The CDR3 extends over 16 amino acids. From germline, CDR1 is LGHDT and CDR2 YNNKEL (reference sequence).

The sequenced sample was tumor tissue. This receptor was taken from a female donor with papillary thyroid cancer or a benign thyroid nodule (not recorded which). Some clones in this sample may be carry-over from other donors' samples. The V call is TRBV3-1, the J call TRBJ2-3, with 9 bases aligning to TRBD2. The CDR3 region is CASSPRASGETDTQYF. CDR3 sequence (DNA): TGTGCCAGCAGCCCCCGGGCTAGCGGGGAGACAGATACGCAGTATTTT.